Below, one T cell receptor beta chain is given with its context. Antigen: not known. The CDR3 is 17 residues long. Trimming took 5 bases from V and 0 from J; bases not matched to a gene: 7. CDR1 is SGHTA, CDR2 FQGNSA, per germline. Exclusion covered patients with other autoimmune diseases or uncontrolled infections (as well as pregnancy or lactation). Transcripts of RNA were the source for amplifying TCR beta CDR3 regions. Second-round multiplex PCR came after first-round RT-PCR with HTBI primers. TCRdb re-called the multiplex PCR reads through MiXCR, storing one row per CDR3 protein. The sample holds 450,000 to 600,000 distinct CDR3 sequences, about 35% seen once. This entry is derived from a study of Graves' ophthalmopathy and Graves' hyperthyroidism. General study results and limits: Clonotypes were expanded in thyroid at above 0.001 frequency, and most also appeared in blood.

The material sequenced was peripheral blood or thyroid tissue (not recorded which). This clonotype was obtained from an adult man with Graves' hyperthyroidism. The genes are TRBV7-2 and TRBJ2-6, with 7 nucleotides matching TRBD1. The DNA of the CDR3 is TGTGCCAGCAGCGCCATCACAGGGGCCTCTGGGGCCAACGTCCTGACTTTC. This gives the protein CASSAITGASGANVLTF.